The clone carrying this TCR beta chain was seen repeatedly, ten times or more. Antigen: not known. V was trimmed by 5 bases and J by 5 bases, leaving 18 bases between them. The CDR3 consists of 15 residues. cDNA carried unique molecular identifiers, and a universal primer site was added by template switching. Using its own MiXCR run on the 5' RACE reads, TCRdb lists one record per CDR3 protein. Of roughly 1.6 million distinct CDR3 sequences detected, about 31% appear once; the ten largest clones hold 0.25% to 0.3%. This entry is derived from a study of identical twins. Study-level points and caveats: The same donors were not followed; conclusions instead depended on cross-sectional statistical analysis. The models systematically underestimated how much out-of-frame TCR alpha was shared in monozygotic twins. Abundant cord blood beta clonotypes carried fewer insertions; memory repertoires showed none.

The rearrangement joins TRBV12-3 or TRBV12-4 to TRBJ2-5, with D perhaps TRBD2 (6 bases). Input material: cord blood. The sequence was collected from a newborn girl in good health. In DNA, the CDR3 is TGTGCCAGCAGTCCCAGGGACTTTAGTGGTGAGACCCAGTACTTC. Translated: CASSPRDFSGETQYF.